This TCR beta chain is drawn from a study of shared clonotypes between healthy human individuals. The protocol was immunoSEQ multiplex PCR, while the TCRdb copy is restricted to in-frame clones and leaves out a portion. This repertoire shows around 430,000 clones, about 76% found once; its top ten account for roughly 13%. The table lists this clone with a few counts. The sample carries other DNA sequences with the same CDR3. The CDR3 runs 15 residues. Trimming cost V 6 bases and J 3 bases, with 15 bases left between them. Germline loops: CDR1 SGHAT, CDR2 FQNNGV. The sequenced sample consisted of PBMCs. The TCR was taken from a woman aged 40 to 50 in good health. Some clones in this sample may be carry-over from other donors' samples. The chain uses TRBV11-2 and TRBJ2-1, with a possible D match to TRBD1 (6 bases). The CDR3 protein is CASRPPGTHYNEQFF. As DNA, the CDR3 is TGTGCCAGCAGGCCCCCCGGGACACACTACAATGAGCAGTTCTTC.